This T cell receptor beta chain was identified during a study of blood T cell repertoires in COVID-19 (dated by TCRdb to about 2020). In terms of the full investigation: The collaborator samples originated in the United States, Italy and Spain and spanned the acute and convalescent phases of COVID-19. Nearly every sample came with metadata listing a de-identified subject ID, COVID-19 status, age in years and sex. HLA class I and class II types, where available, came from metadata supplied by the sample provider rather than from assay-based typing. The repertoires were made available in a free public database intended to serve as a resource for research on the immune response to SARS-CoV-2. The samples were drawn from two sources: the first 160 participants of the ongoing ImmuneRACE study, and 1,000 to 1,500 subjects contributed by 6 global collaborators. The material from the prospective study consisted of cDNA or gDNA derived from T cells, B-cell-depleted T cells, or PBMCs. Subjects who had been exposed to COVID-19, were actively infected with it, or had recovered from it provided the deeply sampled blood TCRbeta repertoires that made up the dataset. What the study reported, not specific to this receptor: The amount of clinical and demographic metadata varied by source and participant and was provided uncurated.

TCRbeta CDR3 regions were amplified from genomic DNA using the immunoSEQ Assay, a bias-controlled multiplex PCR. The source study handled its data this way. The number of nucleated cells in each sample was estimated from the amplification of reference gene primers within the assay. Sequence reads were collapsed and filtered to measure the absolute abundance of every unique TCRbeta CDR3 rearrangement. Productive Simpson clonality was computed per sample as the square root of Simpson's diversity index over productive rearrangements. Sourced from immuneACCESS, this table was stored by TCRdb with only in-frame sequences that have V and J called. A share of the clones is absent; for the studies checked, an unresolved V gene accounts for under half, and the remainder has no known explanation. Clone size and V and J calls were adopted from that table, with D and trimming inferred from the DNA. This sample lists 100,000 or so clones; over 75% were detected once. The leading ten clones occupy 20% to 25% of the sample.

The collaborating institutions used their own protocols to collect whole blood in K2EDTA tubes. For TCRbeta analysis, collaborator samples were shipped as frozen whole blood, as isolated PBMCs, or as DNA extracted from either sample type. Turning to this clone: This clone's antigen is unknown. No base qualities exist here, and no much larger clone lies one base off it.

The germline V and J ends show losses of 6 bases and 6 bases respectively, and no gene match explains 4 bases of the junction. The CDR3 measures 13 amino acids from cysteine to phenylalanine. Only the CDR3 DNA is retained, 39 bases long and in frame from the first base. According to the germline V gene, CDR1 reads SNHLY and CDR2 reads FYNNEI. The source is a man aged 65 to 85 with active or convalescent COVID-19. The chain uses TRBV2 and TRBJ2-3, and 9 junctional nucleotides match TRBD1. Sequenced sample: peripheral blood. The base sequence is TGTGCCAGCAGCACAGGGGGCGGGGATACGCAGTATTTT. This translates into CASSTGGGDTQYF.